These T cell receptor beta chains were read from a single sample in a study of patients and donors after allogeneic stem cell transplantation. TCRdb recomputed calls from the RT-PCR reads with MiXCR, one row per CDR3 protein. The sample includes over 350,000 distinct CDR3 sequences, roughly 16% seen only once; the top ten take 6.5% to 7.5%. Input material: blood, either unsorted or a sorted T cell fraction (not recorded which). These TCRs come from a human donor who was either an allogeneic HSCT recipient or a stem cell or donor lymphocyte infusion donor (not recorded which). It is not recorded whose cells these are; they may come from a transplant donor. Each CDR3 is given with its conserved first and last residue. The D gene is left open where the match is weak. Some rows mark clone size as missing; the rest say once, few, many or name a class of expanded clone.

v_gene	d_gene	abundance	j_gene	CDR3nt	CDR3aa
TRBV20-1	-	-	TRBJ2-1	TGCAGTGCTAGAGATCCAGGCACCTACAATGAGCAGTTCTTC	CSARDPGTYNEQFF
TRBV20-1	-	-	TRBJ1-4	TGCAGTGCCCCCCTCAGGGTCCCTAATGAAAAACTGTTTTTT	CSAPLRVPNEKLFF
TRBV20-1	-	-	TRBJ1-6	TGCAGTGCTAGAGACCCTCAGATATATAATTCACCCCTCCACTTT	CSARDPQIYNSPLHF
TRBV6-2/TRBV6-3	TRBD1	-	TRBJ2-7	TGTGCCAGCAGTACCGCGGACAGGCCCACCTACGAGCAGTACTTC	CASSTADRPTYEQYF
TRBV7-2	TRBD1	few	TRBJ1-2	TGTGCCAGCAGGACAGGGATAGATGGCTACACCTTC	CASRTGIDGYTF
TRBV7-9	TRBD1	few	TRBJ2-7	TGTGCCAGCAGCTTAGCCGGGACAGGGGGCAGAGACGAGCAGTACTTC	CASSLAGTGGRDEQYF
TRBV7-9	-	many	TRBJ1-2	TGTGCCAGCAGCTTAACGACACTCGGCTACACCTTC	CASSLTTLGYTF
TRBV12-3/TRBV12-4	-	-	TRBJ1-2	TGTGCCAGCAGCCCCGGGGGAGGCACCGGCTATGGCTACACCTTC	CASSPGGGTGYGYTF
TRBV3-1	-	-	TRBJ2-4	TGTGCCAGCAGCCAAGAAAGTGGGGTTACCAAAAACATTCAGTACTTC	CASSQESGVTKNIQYF
TRBV12-3/TRBV12-4	-	many	TRBJ2-7	TGTGCCAGCAGTTTCGGACGGTCTTACGAGCAGTACTTC	CASSFGRSYEQYF
TRBV6-2/TRBV6-3	-	-	TRBJ2-7	TGTGCCAGCAGCCAGAGTAGCGGATTGGGGGAGCAGTACTTC	CASSQSSGLGEQYF
TRBV4-1	-	-	TRBJ2-7	TGCGCCAGCAGCCAGGAGGGGGTCCTTTCCTACGAGCAGTACTTC	CASSQEGVLSYEQYF
TRBV12-3/TRBV12-4	-	-	TRBJ1-1	TGTGCCAGCCGCATTAGGAGGTCGAACACTGAAGCTTTCTTT	CASRIRRSNTEAFF
TRBV20-1	TRBD2	many	TRBJ2-1	TGCAGTGCTAAGCACCATCCAGGATTTACTAGCGGGACCTACAATGAGCAGTTCTTC	CSAKHHPGFTSGTYNEQFF
TRBV7-2	-	few	TRBJ1-6	TGTGCCAGCAGCACGCCGGGACTCCTCTCCTCACCCCTCCACTTT	CASSTPGLLSSPLHF
TRBV5-1	-	few	TRBJ2-7	TGCGCCAGCAGCGGGCGGTCCCCGGTGGGGCAGTACTTC	CASSGRSPVGQYF
TRBV20-1	-	-	TRBJ1-1	TGCAGTGCTACCCAGACACAGAACACTGAAGCTTTCTTT	CSATQTQNTEAFF
TRBV6-6	-	few	TRBJ2-7	TGTGCCAGTCATGGGAGGACCTACGAGCAGTACTTC	CASHGRTYEQYF
TRBV5-1	TRBD1	many	TRBJ2-2	TGCGCCAGCAGCCGGACGGACAGGCCGGTTGCCGGGGAGCTGTTTTTT	CASSRTDRPVAGELFF
TRBV5-1	-	few	TRBJ2-7	TGCGCCAGCAGCACAGGGGACTCCCGATACGAGCAGTACTTC	CASSTGDSRYEQYF
TRBV27	TRBD1	-	TRBJ2-6	TGTGCCAGCAGCCAATCCGGGACAGGGACTTCTGGGGCCAACGTCCTGACTTTC	CASSQSGTGTSGANVLTF
TRBV5-1	-	-	TRBJ1-1	TGCGCCAGCAGCTTGGTAGGTCGGAGAAACACTGAAGCTTTCTTT	CASSLVGRRNTEAFF
TRBV18	-	few	TRBJ1-1	TGTGCCAGCTCACCAGACGAGAGGGCGGGAGTCAACACTGAAGCTTTCTTT	CASSPDERAGVNTEAFF
TRBV2	TRBD1	-	TRBJ1-6	TGTGCCAGCAGCGTGACAGGGCTAGGTTCACCCCTCCACTTT	CASSVTGLGSPLHF
TRBV27	-	few	TRBJ2-3	TGTGCCAGCAGTTTGGCGAACCCCGGGACATTCACAGATACGCAGTATTTT	CASSLANPGTFTDTQYF